The 8 T cell receptor beta chains reported below all come from one sample, sequenced in a study of Ad26.COV2.S vaccination and SARS-CoV-2 variants. Profiled with immunoSEQ multiplex PCR; TCRdb holds only in-frame clones, not every one. The sample yields about 440,000 clones, 90% seen once. Sample treatment: roughly 20 received Ad26.COV2.S at low or high dose, single or two shots; 5 received placebo; per-sample allocation not given. Day 63 after the first vaccine or placebo injection was the time point for sampling. The sample here was peripheral blood, taken in a trial of Ad26.COV2.S vaccine versus placebo. The receptors were sampled from a person aged 18-65 years who received the Ad26.COV2.S COVID-19 vaccine or a placebo.

This sequence joins TRBV19 and TRBJ2-3; a weak D match, TRBD1 (5 bases). From germline, CDR1 is LNHDA and CDR2 SQIVND (reference sequence). This CDR3 contains 15 residues. V lost 1 base and J lost 4, with 12 bases in between. In DNA, the CDR3 is TGTGCCAGTAGTATAGGGGGCCTACAAGCAGATACGCAGTATTTT. It translates to CASSIGGLQADTQYF.

This rearrangement joins TRBV2 to TRBJ1-3, with D maybe TRBD1 (5 bases). The CDR3 totals 16 residues. Germline-derived CDR1 and CDR2 are SNHLY and FYNNEI. The germline V and J ends were trimmed by 3 bases and 0 bases, with 12 bases remaining between them. Here the CDR3 reads CASSEEMGGSGNTIYF. The CDR3 DNA follows: TGTGCCAGCAGTGAGGAGATGGGGGGCTCTGGAAACACCATATATTTT.

This clone has a handful of counts. V is TRBV2 and J is TRBJ2-2; D is possibly TRBD2 (6 bases). Trimming removed 0 bases at V and 4 bases at J, with 15 bases between. This CDR3 is 17 amino acids long. Per germline, CDR1 SNHLY and CDR2 FYNNEI. CDR3 DNA: TGTGCCAGCAGTGAAGCGGGCGGGGTAACGGGCACCGGGGAGCTGTTTTTT. Its translation: CASSEAGGVTGTGELFF.

The CDR3, as DNA: TGCGCCAGCAGCTTGGCCTTGGGACAGGGGGCAGAGCAGTACTTC. Translating it yields CASSLALGQGAEQYF. The chain couples TRBV5-1 to TRBJ2-7; 12 bases line up with TRBD1. The CDR3 sequence is 15 residues long. Germline values: CDR1 SGHRS, CDR2 YFSETQ. Trimming took 0 bases from V and 7 from J; bases not matched to a gene: 5.

The sample holds a few counts of this clone. This chain uses TRBV6-1 with TRBJ2-3; D is possibly TRBD1 or TRBD2 (6 bases each). The germline gives CDR1 MNHNS, CDR2 SASEGT. With 3 bases removed from V and 2 bases from J, the gap between germline ends came to 12 bases. This CDR3 has 15 residues. CDR3 DNA sequence: TGTGCCAGCAGTGAGCGGGACATCAACACAGATACGCAGTATTTT. It is translated as CASSERDINTDTQYF.

The chain combines TRBV2 with TRBJ1-2; tentative D call: TRBD1 (6 bases). The V end lost 6 bases, the J end lost 4 bases, and 9 bases lay between the germline ends. The CDR3 runs 12 residues. Germline CDR1 SNHLY, CDR2 FYNNEI. CDR3: CASRTGTYGYTF. The CDR3 region has the DNA TGTGCCAGCAGAACAGGGACCTATGGCTACACCTTC.

Regarding this clone: The sample carries other DNA sequences with the same CDR3. The chain has TRBV6-2 or TRBV6-3 and TRBJ1-5; D is ambiguous. The CDR3 has 12 amino acids. V lost 2 bases, J lost 4 bases, and 3 bases lay in between. Germline V lookup: CDR1 MNHEY, CDR2 SVGEGT. CDR3: CASSYGNQPQHF. CDR3 nucleotide sequence: TGTGCCAGCAGTTACGGAAATCAGCCCCAGCATTTT.

The chain combines TRBV5-1 with TRBJ2-3, with a tentative D call TRBD1 (6 bases). This CDR3 spans 14 amino acids. Germline V gene data show CDR1 as SGHRS and CDR2 as YFSETQ. V lost 1 base to trimming and J lost 4 bases, with 10 bases between them. CDR3: CASSLSRGPDTQYF. The CDR3 DNA follows: TGCGCCAGCAGCTTGAGCAGGGGCCCAGATACGCAGTATTTT.